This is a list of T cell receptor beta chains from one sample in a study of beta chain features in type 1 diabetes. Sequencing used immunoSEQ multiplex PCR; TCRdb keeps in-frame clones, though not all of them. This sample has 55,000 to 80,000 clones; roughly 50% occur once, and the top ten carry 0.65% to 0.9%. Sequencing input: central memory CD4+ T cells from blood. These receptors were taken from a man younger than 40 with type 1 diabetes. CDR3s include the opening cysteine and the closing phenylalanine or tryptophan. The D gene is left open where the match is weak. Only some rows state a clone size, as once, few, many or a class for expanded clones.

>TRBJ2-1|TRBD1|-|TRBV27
CASSRQGQIGNEQFF
TGTGCCAGCAGCAGACAGGGGCAGATCGGCAATGAGCAGTTCTTC
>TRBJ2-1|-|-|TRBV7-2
CASSLVRSSYNEQFF
TGTGCCAGCAGCTTAGTGCGAAGCTCCTACAATGAGCAGTTCTTC
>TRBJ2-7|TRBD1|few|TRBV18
CASSPGQGANEQYF
TGTGCCAGCTCACCCGGACAGGGGGCCAACGAGCAGTACTTC
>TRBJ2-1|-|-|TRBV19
CASSIWTDSEQFF
TGTGCCAGTAGTATTTGGACAGACTCCGAGCAGTTCTTC
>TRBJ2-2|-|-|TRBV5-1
CASSPGLSTGELFF
TGCGCCAGCAGCCCGGGTTTGAGCACCGGGGAGCTGTTTTTT
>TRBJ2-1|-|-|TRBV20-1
CSAGVAGEQFF
TGCAGTGCTGGGGTGGCGGGCGAGCAGTTCTTC
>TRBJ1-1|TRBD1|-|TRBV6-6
CASSSDRGTAEAFF
TGTGCCAGCAGTTCGGACAGGGGGACGGCTGAAGCTTTCTTT
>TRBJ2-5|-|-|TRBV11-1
CASSQSRETQYF
TGTGCCAGCAGTCAATCTAGGGAGACCCAGTACTTC
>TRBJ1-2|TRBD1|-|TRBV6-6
CATTFRDRGNGYTF
TGTGCCACGACCTTCCGGGACAGGGGTAATGGCTACACCTTC
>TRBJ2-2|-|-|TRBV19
CASSSQRAETGELFF
TGTGCCAGTAGTTCTCAGCGGGCTGAGACCGGGGAGCTGTTTTTT
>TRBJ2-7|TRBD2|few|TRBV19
CASSPAGGGYEQYF
TGTGCCAGTAGTCCAGCGGGAGGGGGATACGAGCAGTACTTC
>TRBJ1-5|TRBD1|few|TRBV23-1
CASRVGTGRQPQHF
TGCGCCAGCAGAGTTGGGACAGGGAGGCAGCCCCAGCATTTT
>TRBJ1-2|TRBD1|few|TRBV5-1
CASSLLGGVGYTF
TGCGCCAGCAGCTTGTTAGGGGGCGTTGGCTACACCTTC
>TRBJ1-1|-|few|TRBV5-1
CASSSNPGEAFF
TGCGCCAGCAGCTCGAACCCAGGTGAAGCTTTCTTT
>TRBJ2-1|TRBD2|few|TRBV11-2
CASRRLTSGRYNEQFF
TGTGCCAGCAGACGATTGACTAGCGGGAGATACAATGAGCAGTTCTTC
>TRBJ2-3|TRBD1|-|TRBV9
CASSVSGGRSDTQYF
TGTGCCAGCAGCGTGTCAGGGGGCCGGTCAGATACGCAGTATTTT
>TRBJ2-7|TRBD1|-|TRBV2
CASRGTGSYEQYF
TGTGCCAGCAGGGGGACAGGGTCCTACGAGCAGTACTTC
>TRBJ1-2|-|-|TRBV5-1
CASSPRGGSEYGYTF
TGCGCCAGCAGCCCGCGGGGGGGATCGGAGTATGGCTACACCTTC
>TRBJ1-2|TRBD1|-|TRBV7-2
CASSTAQGSVTGYTF
TGTGCCAGCAGCACCGCACAGGGGTCGGTAACTGGCTACACCTTC
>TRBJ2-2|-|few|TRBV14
CASSQLRLPGELFF
TGTGCCAGCAGCCAGTTGAGGCTGCCCGGGGAGCTGTTTTTT
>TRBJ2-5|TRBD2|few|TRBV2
CASSVASGTSETQYF
TGTGCCAGCAGTGTGGCTAGCGGGACTTCGGAGACCCAGTACTTC
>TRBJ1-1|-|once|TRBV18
CASSPSRQGATEAFF
TGTGCCAGCTCACCAAGTCGACAAGGGGCCACTGAAGCTTTCTTT
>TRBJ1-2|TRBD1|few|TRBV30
CAFYRDREPTNYGYTF
TGTGCCTTTTACCGGGACAGGGAACCAACAAACTATGGCTACACCTTC
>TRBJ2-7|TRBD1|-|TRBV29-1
CSVSRDSYEQYF
TGCAGCGTCAGCCGGGACAGCTACGAGCAGTACTTC
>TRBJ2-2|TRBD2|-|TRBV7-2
CASSLSGSKNTGELFF
TGTGCCAGCAGCTTGAGCGGGAGTAAGAACACCGGGGAGCTGTTTTTT
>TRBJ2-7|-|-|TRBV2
CASSERAGSYEQYF
TGTGCCAGCAGTGAACGTGCAGGGTCCTACGAGCAGTACTTC
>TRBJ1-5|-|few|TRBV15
CATSTIGTRNQPQHF
TGTGCCACCAGCACGATAGGGACAAGGAATCAGCCCCAGCATTTT
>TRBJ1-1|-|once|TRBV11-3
CASSLVGFQGTAFF
TGTGCCAGCAGCTTAGTGGGGTTCCAGGGAACGGCTTTCTTT
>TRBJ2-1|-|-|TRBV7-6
CASSLSTGEVSNEQFF
TGTGCCAGCAGCTTAAGTACGGGGGAGGTGAGCAATGAGCAGTTCTTC
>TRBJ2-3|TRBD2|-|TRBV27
CASSSLAGADTQYF
TGTGCCAGCAGTTCTCTAGCGGGAGCAGATACGCAGTATTTT
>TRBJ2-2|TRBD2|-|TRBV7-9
CASSLGGGRSTGELFF
TGTGCCAGCAGCTTAGGGGGCGGGAGAAGCACCGGGGAGCTGTTTTTT
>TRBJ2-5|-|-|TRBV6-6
CASSSGGRAGETQYF
TGTGCCAGCAGTTCCGGGGGGCGGGCCGGAGAGACCCAGTACTTC
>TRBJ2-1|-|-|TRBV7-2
CASSFGRSYNEQFF
TGTGCCAGCAGCTTTGGCAGGTCCTACAATGAGCAGTTCTTC
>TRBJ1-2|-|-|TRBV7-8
CASSLPGAGGYTF
TGTGCCAGCAGCTTACCAGGGGCCGGTGGCTACACCTTC
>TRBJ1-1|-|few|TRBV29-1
CSVGGSNTEAFF
TGCAGCGTTGGTGGCAGTAACACTGAAGCTTTCTTT
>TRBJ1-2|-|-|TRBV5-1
CASSLDVEGREGYTF
TGCGCCAGCAGCTTGGACGTTGAAGGTCGGGAGGGCTACACCTTC
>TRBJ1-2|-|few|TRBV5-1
CASSFLTDYGYTF
TGCGCCAGCAGCTTTCTGACTGATTATGGCTACACCTTC
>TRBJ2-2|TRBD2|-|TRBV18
CASSPLAGENTGELFF
TGTGCCAGCTCACCTCTAGCGGGAGAGAACACCGGGGAGCTGTTTTTT
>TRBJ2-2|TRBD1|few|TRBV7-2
CASSLYNRGNTGELFF
TGTGCCAGCAGCTTATACAACAGGGGGAACACCGGGGAGCTGTTTTTT
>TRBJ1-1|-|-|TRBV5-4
CASRPTGTRAEAFF
TGTGCCAGCAGACCCACAGGGACGAGGGCTGAAGCTTTCTTT
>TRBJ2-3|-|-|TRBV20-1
CSAKRADTQYF
TGCAGTGCTAAACGAGCAGATACGCAGTATTTT
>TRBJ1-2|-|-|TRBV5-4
CASSYSTGTHYGYTF
TGTGCCAGCAGCTATTCGACCGGGACACACTATGGCTACACCTTC
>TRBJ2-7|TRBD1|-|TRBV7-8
CASSRGQGVYEQYF
TGTGCCAGCAGCCGAGGACAGGGGGTTTACGAGCAGTACTTC
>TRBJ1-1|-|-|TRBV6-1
CASRAPLTGDTEAFF
TGTGCCAGCAGGGCTCCTTTAACGGGGGACACTGAAGCTTTCTTT
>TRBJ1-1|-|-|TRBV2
CASKLGYRVGFTEAFF
TGTGCCAGCAAACTGGGTTACAGGGTAGGTTTTACTGAAGCTTTCTTT
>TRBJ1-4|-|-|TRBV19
CASRREGQDYEKLFF
TGTGCCAGTAGGAGGGAGGGCCAGGACTATGAAAAACTGTTTTTT